Listed here are 10 T cell receptor beta chains from one sample, sequenced in a study of chemoradiotherapy in HPV16-positive cancers. The protocol was immunoSEQ multiplex PCR, while the TCRdb copy is restricted to in-frame clones and leaves out a portion. The sample yields about 5,600 clones, 65% to 90% seen once. The sample here was tumor tissue, taken from a patient who underwent chemoradiotherapy. The receptors originated from a human donor with HPV-associated anogenital cancer.

The chain recombines TRBV6-1 with TRBJ2-7, with D hard to call. This CDR3 contains 13 residues. Trimming pared 0 bases from V and 1 base from J, leaving 4 bases between. Germline CDR1 reads MNHNS; CDR2 reads SASEGT. The CDR3 spells CASSEAGSYEQYF. CDR3 in DNA: TGTGCCAGCAGTGAAGCGGGGTCCTACGAGCAGTACTTC.

CDR3 residues: CSVVGTATRNTEAFF. DNA of the CDR3: TGCAGCGTTGTAGGCACCGCTACCAGGAACACTGAAGCTTTCTTT. The chain joins TRBV29-1 to TRBJ1-1; D ambiguous. This CDR3 spans 15 amino acids. Germline assignment: CDR1 SQVTM and CDR2 ANQGSEA. The V and J ends lost 4 bases and 1 base respectively, with 16 bases between them.

This clone was picked up a small number of times. The J gene is TRBJ1-2, the V gene TRBV7-2, with 8 positions matching TRBD1. V lost 5 bases, J lost 4 bases, and 6 bases stayed unmatched. Germline V CDR1 and CDR2: SGHTA, FQGNSA. The CDR3 runs to 14 residues. The DNA for the CDR3 is TGTGCCAGCAGCCCAGGACAGGGTGGCTATGGCTACACCTTC. This codes for CASSPGQGGYGYTF.

The chain uses TRBV5-1 and TRBJ2-1, with D perhaps matching TRBD2 (7 bases). This CDR3 is built from 16 residues. Looked up from germline, CDR1 is SGHRS and CDR2 is YFSETQ. V lost 4 bases and J lost 6, with 20 bases in between. This CDR3 is CASSAGGGGWGNEQFF. CDR3 coding DNA: TGCGCCAGCAGCGCTGGGGGCGGGGGTTGGGGCAATGAGCAGTTCTTC.

The chain joins TRBV4-1 to TRBJ2-7; weak D call: TRBD2 (5 bases). The CDR3 covers 12 residues. The V end was cut by 2 bases, the J end by 6 bases, with 8 bases between. Germline V lookup: CDR1 MGHRA, CDR2 YSYEKL. The CDR3 protein is CASSQIGGEQYF. The CDR3 DNA sequence: TGCGCCAGCAGCCAAATCGGAGGCGAGCAGTACTTC.

The CDR3 sequence is CASSGLGEETQYF. The DNA of the CDR3 is TGTGCCAGCAGTGGACTGGGAGAAGAGACCCAGTACTTC. This sequence joins TRBV6-6 and TRBJ2-5, with TRBD2 as a possible D gene (5 bases). V dropped 5 bases and J dropped 3 bases, with 10 bases sitting between them. The CDR3 has 13 residues. The V gene's germline CDR1 is MNHNY and CDR2 SVGAGI (reference sequence).

To note about this clone: Distinct nucleotide sequences in the sample also encode this CDR3. V and J are TRBV7-2 and TRBJ2-7; D possibly corresponds to TRBD1 (5 bases). The CDR3 consists of 12 residues. Germline CDR1 and CDR2: SGHTA and FQGNSA. V dropped 3 bases and J dropped 3 bases, with 6 bases sitting between them. This CDR3 reads CASSFQGYEQYF. CDR3 coding DNA: TGTGCCAGCAGCTTCCAGGGCTACGAGCAGTACTTC.

The V gene is TRBV7-6, the J gene TRBJ2-3; D is unresolved. The germline V gene encodes CDR1 SGHVS and CDR2 FNYEAQ. Trimming left V 0 bases short and J 2 bases short, with 6 bases between. CDR3 size: 14 residues. The CDR3 reads CASSLAAFTDTQYF. The CDR3 DNA reads TGTGCCAGCAGCTTAGCGGCCTTCACAGATACGCAGTATTTT.

The rearrangement links TRBV7-2 to TRBJ2-1, with D perhaps assigned TRBD1 or TRBD2 (5 bases each). The CDR3 length is 15 residues. Per germline, CDR1 SGHTA and CDR2 FQGNSA. The V gene lost 4 bases and the J gene lost 4 bases, with 14 bases spanning the gap. For the CDR3, the DNA is TGTGCCAGCAGCTCCACCGGGACGGCTTACAATGAGCAGTTCTTC. It yields the protein CASSSTGTAYNEQFF.

This clone has more than one count but fewer than ten. The J gene is TRBJ2-2, the V gene TRBV30, with D tentatively TRBD1 (5 bases). CDR1 is GTSNPN, CDR2 SVGIG, per germline (reference sequence). The CDR3 contains 12 residues. The CDR3 here is CAGGAETGELFF. In nucleotides, the CDR3 is TGTGCTGGTGGGGCAGAGACCGGGGAGCTGTTTTTT.